This TCR beta chain was sequenced in a study of blood T cell repertoires in COVID-19. Study overall: Sites across the United States, Italy and Spain contributed samples from acute and convalescent COVID-19. The analysed material was cDNA or gDNA that came from T cells, B-cell-depleted T cells, or PBMCs.

The CDR3 is 16 amino acids. Germline CDR1 is KGHSH and CDR2 is LQKENI. Trimming took off 4 bases at V and 1 base at J, with 11 bases between the two ends. Under the authors' procedure: Estimation of nucleated cell counts relied on the amplification of reference gene primers. Assay: immunoSEQ multiplex PCR; the TCRdb copy retains only in-frame clones and omits some. V, J and clone size reflect that table, while D and trimming were determined from the DNA. The sample gives 100,000 to 150,000 clones, more than 60% of which show up once; 1.9% is in the top ten. The sequence derives from a woman in her seventies with acute or convalescent COVID-19. The chain recombines TRBV18 with TRBJ2-6; D unclear. The sample comprised peripheral blood. DNA of the CDR3: TGTGCCAGCTCACTGGGCGAACTTTCTGGGGCCAACGTCCTGACTTTC. Encoded protein: CASSLGELSGANVLTF.